The entry that follows covers one T cell receptor (beta chain) sequence. As yet, its antigen is unknown. This specimen comes from a study of early T cells in non-severe SARS-CoV-2 infection. Study overall: Chains from this unsorted whole-blood bulk RNA could not be paired.

Notes on the study in general: Matching against VDJdb likely underestimated virus-specific expansions, favoring anti-spike CD8.

Trimming stripped 5 bases from V and 1 base from J, with 8 bases between. The germline V gene encodes CDR1 SQVTM and CDR2 ANQGSEA. This CDR3 has 12 amino acids. Individual cDNA molecules received unique molecular identifiers. TCRdb re-derived calls from the 5' RACE reads in MiXCR, one entry per CDR3 protein. The repertoire consists of about 48,000 distinct CDR3 sequences, with around 6.4% occurring once and the leading ten covering approximately 6.3%. The sequences come from whole blood, collected at baseline. J is TRBJ1-1 and V is TRBV29-1; D call uncertain. This TCR was recovered from an adult who was a healthcare worker with PCR-confirmed SARS-CoV-2 infection or an uninfected control (not recorded which). CDR3 sequence: CSVKAGNTEAFF. CDR3 bases: TGCAGCGTTAAGGCGGGGAACACTGAAGCTTTCTTT.